Below, one T cell receptor beta chain is given with its context. CDR1 MNHEY and CDR2 SMNVEV come from the germline V gene (reference sequence). V shed 0 bases and J 4 bases; nucleotides not matched to a gene: 4. The CDR3 is 16 amino acids. Sequencing used immunoSEQ multiplex PCR; TCRdb keeps in-frame clones, though not all of them. The sample lists 150,000 to 200,000 clones; approximately 88% were seen once. The data were taken from a study of blood T cell repertoires in COVID-19. The V gene is TRBV27, the J gene TRBJ1-1, with 11 bases lining up with TRBD1. Material for sequencing was peripheral blood. This TCR was recovered from a woman aged 80 or older with active or convalescent COVID-19. The CDR3 sequence is CASSLSGTGGGTEAFF. In DNA form, the CDR3 reads TGTGCCAGCAGTTTATCCGGGACAGGGGGGGGCACTGAAGCTTTCTTT.